These T cell receptor beta chains were read from a single sample in a study of blood T cell repertoires in COVID-19. Clones were read by immunoSEQ multiplex PCR, and TCRdb kept only the in-frame ones, dropping some. Here the sample spans 190,000 or so clones, 87% being singletons. The material sequenced was PBMCs or T cells enriched from blood (not recorded which). The receptors here all came from a man between 18 and 35 years old with acute COVID-19. CDR3s include the opening cysteine and the closing phenylalanine or tryptophan. D genes are given only for firm matches. Clone size appears in some rows only: once, few, many, or a class for an expanded clone.

>.|TRBV3-1/TRBV3-2|TRBJ1-4|.
CASSLIGTSLSEKLFF
TGTGCCAGCAGCCTGATCGGGACTTCGCTGAGTGAAAAACTGTTTTTT
>.|TRBV9|TRBJ2-1|.
CASSHSARLSYNEQFF
TGTGCCAGCAGCCACAGTGCCCGTCTCTCCTACAATGAGCAGTTCTTC
>.|TRBV3-1/TRBV3-2|TRBJ2-1|.
CASSQGLTEQFF
TGTGCCAGCAGCCAGGGGCTTACTGAGCAGTTCTTC
>.|TRBV5-5|TRBJ2-5|TRBD2
CASSLVPGGLQETQYF
TGTGCCAGCAGCTTGGTGCCGGGGGGACTCCAAGAGACCCAGTACTTC
>.|TRBV27|TRBJ2-3|TRBD1
CASRRTGGTDTQYF
TGTGCCAGCAGGAGGACAGGGGGCACAGATACGCAGTATTTT
>.|TRBV11-3|TRBJ1-5|.
CASSARGSNQPQHF
TGTGCCAGCAGCGCGCGGGGGAGCAATCAGCCCCAGCATTTT
>.|TRBV4-2|TRBJ2-3|.
CASSQEWGRTDTQYF
TGTGCCAGCAGCCAAGAGTGGGGCCGGACAGATACGCAGTATTTT
>.|TRBV12-5|TRBJ1-1|.
CASGLVLGIRPRDTEAFF
TGTGCTAGTGGTTTGGTACTCGGGATAAGACCGAGGGACACTGAAGCTTTCTTT
>once|TRBV29-1|TRBJ2-1|TRBD2
CSVKAGLANEQFF
TGCAGCGTTAAAGCGGGATTAGCGAATGAGCAGTTCTTC
>.|TRBV20-1|TRBJ2-1|.
CSTKSEQFF
TGCAGTACCAAGAGTGAGCAGTTCTTC
>.|TRBV7-9|TRBJ2-1|TRBD1
CASSTGTASSYNEQFF
TGTGCCAGCAGCACAGGGACAGCAAGCTCCTACAATGAGCAGTTCTTC
>few|TRBV7-9|TRBJ2-1|.
CASRRADNEQFF
TGTGCCAGCAGGAGGGCCGATAATGAGCAGTTCTTC
>.|TRBV19|TRBJ1-3|TRBD1
CASHGTGGENTIYF
TGTGCCAGTCATGGGACAGGGGGCGAAAACACCATATATTTT
>.|TRBV5-4|TRBJ2-1|TRBD1
CASSGDSRSYNEQFF
TGTGCCAGCAGCGGGGACAGCAGATCCTACAATGAGCAGTTCTTC
>.|TRBV29-1|TRBJ2-1|TRBD2
CSVPLAGGTVEQFF
TGCAGCGTTCCACTAGCGGGAGGGACCGTTGAGCAGTTCTTC
>once|TRBV6-4|TRBJ1-1|.
CASSDRTEGGVTEAFF
TGTGCCAGCAGTGACCGGACAGAGGGTGGGGTCACTGAAGCTTTCTTT
>.|TRBV10-1|TRBJ1-3|.
CASKSWTDNF
TGCGCCAGCAAGTCCTGGACAGACAATTTT
>.|TRBV7-3|TRBJ2-2|TRBD1
CASSPNPTWTGSNTGELFF
TGTGCCAGCAGCCCCAATCCCACATGGACAGGGTCGAACACCGGGGAGCTGTTTTTT
>once|TRBV6-5|TRBJ1-1|.
CASSRYLSQVEAFF
TGTGCCAGCAGTCGTTACCTGTCACAAGTTGAAGCTTTCTTT
>.|TRBV5-1|TRBJ1-1|TRBD1
CASSGGTVNTEAFF
TGCGCCAGCAGCGGTGGGACAGTGAACACTGAAGCTTTCTTT
>.|TRBV4-1|TRBJ2-7|TRBD2
CASSPTRTLAGGDYEQYF
TGCGCCAGCAGCCCAACCAGAACCTTAGCGGGAGGAGATTACGAGCAGTACTTC
>.|TRBV24-1|TRBJ2-5|TRBD2
CATSERTSEQGETQYF
TGTGCCACCAGTGAGAGGACTAGCGAGCAGGGAGAGACCCAGTACTTC
>.|TRBV11-2|TRBJ1-1|.
CASSIQNTEAFF
TGTGCCAGCAGCATACAAAACACTGAAGCTTTCTTT
>.|TRBV7-3|TRBJ2-7|TRBD1
CASSQMGQKGNEQYF
TGTGCCAGCAGCCAGATGGGACAGAAAGGCAACGAGCAGTACTTC
>.|TRBV10-3|TRBJ2-1|TRBD2
CAISGWVLAGPNEQFF
TGTGCCATCAGTGGGTGGGTCCTAGCGGGCCCAAATGAGCAGTTCTTC
>.|TRBV28|TRBJ1-3|TRBD1
CASGRQGGGNTIYF
TGTGCCAGCGGTAGACAGGGAGGAGGAAACACCATATATTTT
>.|TRBV7-6|TRBJ2-5|TRBD2
CASSKGLAGQETQYF
TGTGCCAGCAGCAAGGGACTAGCGGGACAAGAGACCCAGTACTTC
>.|TRBV4-2|TRBJ2-1|TRBD1
CASSQPLRGPVGYNEQFF
TGTGCCAGCAGCCAACCGTTAAGGGGGCCCGTCGGATACAATGAGCAGTTCTTC
>.|TRBV14|TRBJ2-1|TRBD2
CASSQGRGRSLNEQFF
TGTGCCAGCAGCCAGGGGCGCGGGAGGTCTCTCAATGAGCAGTTCTTC
>.|TRBV30|TRBJ1-1|.
CAWTTGNTEAFF
TGTGCCTGGACCACCGGGAACACTGAAGCTTTCTTT
>.|TRBV27|TRBJ1-2|TRBD1
CASSPRTGAYGYTF
TGTGCCAGCAGTCCTCGGACAGGGGCGTATGGCTACACCTTC
>.|TRBV13|TRBJ1-5|TRBD1
CASSARGQGLNQPQHF
TGTGCCAGCAGCGCCAGGGGACAGGGTCTCAATCAGCCCCAGCATTTT
>once|TRBV12-2|TRBJ2-7|.
CAINRREPPHFYEQYF
TGTGCAATAAATCGGCGGGAGCCCCCCCATTTCTACGAGCAGTACTTC
>.|TRBV28|TRBJ2-2|TRBD1
CASKFWTGSNTRGELFF
TGTGCCAGCAAGTTCTGGACAGGGAGCAACACCAGGGGGGAGCTGTTTTTT
>.|TRBV12-3/TRBV12-4|TRBJ1-3|.
CASSIGPTIYF
TGTGCCAGCAGTATTGGCCCTACCATATATTTT
>.|TRBV11-2|TRBJ2-1|.
CASSSPGGFDEQFF
TGTGCCAGCAGCTCCCCAGGAGGTTTTGATGAGCAGTTCTTC
>few|TRBV7-2|TRBJ2-7|.
CASSHSLVASYEQYF
TGTGCCAGCAGCCACTCGCTAGTTGCATCCTACGAGCAGTACTTC
>.|TRBV9|TRBJ2-3|TRBD2
CASSPGTSGTDTQYF
TGTGCCAGCAGCCCCGGGACTAGCGGAACAGATACGCAGTATTTT
>.|TRBV7-9|TRBJ1-2|.
CASSLVTSGLEGYTF
TGTGCCAGCAGCTTAGTAACATCAGGGTTGGAGGGCTACACCTTC
>.|TRBV28|TRBJ1-5|.
CASSLSGTSPHF
TGTGCCAGCAGTTTATCCGGGACATCTCCGCATTTT
>.|TRBV28|TRBJ2-7|.
CASSRGVEQYF
TGTGCCAGCAGTCGCGGGGTCGAGCAGTACTTC